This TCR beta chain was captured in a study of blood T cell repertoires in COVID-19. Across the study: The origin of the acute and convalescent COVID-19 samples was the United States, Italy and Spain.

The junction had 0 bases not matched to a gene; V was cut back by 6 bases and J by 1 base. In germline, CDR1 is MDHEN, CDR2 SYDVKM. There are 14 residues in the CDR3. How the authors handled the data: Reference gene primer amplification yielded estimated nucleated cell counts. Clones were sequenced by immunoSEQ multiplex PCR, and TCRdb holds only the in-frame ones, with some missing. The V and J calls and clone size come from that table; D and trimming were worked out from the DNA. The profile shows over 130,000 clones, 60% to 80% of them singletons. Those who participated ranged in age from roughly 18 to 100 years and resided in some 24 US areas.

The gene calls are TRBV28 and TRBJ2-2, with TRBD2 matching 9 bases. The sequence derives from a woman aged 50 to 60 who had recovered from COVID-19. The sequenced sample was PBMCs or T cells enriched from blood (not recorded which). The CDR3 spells CASRAGGNTGELFF. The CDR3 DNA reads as TGTGCCAGCAGAGCGGGAGGGAACACCGGGGAGCTGTTTTTT.